In this sample, the clone carrying this T cell receptor beta chain turned up once. Assay: immunoSEQ multiplex PCR; the TCRdb copy retains only in-frame clones and omits some. The repertoire consists of about 87,000 clones, with around 95% occurring once and the leading ten covering about 1.3%. This sample is drawn from a study of T cell changes during pregnancy in multiple sclerosis. The CDR3 spans 13 residues. CDR1 and CDR2 from the germline V gene are SNHLY and FYNNEI. Trimming cost V 7 bases and J 3 bases, with 13 bases left between them. The receptor comes from a female donor in good health, enrolled as a control in a pregnancy study. The specimen comprised peripheral blood, sampled in the third trimester of pregnancy. This sequence joins TRBV2 and TRBJ2-7, with a weak D call TRBD1 (6 bases). The DNA of the CDR3 is TGTGCCAGCAATGGGGCAGGGGTCTACGAGCAGTACTTC. Protein product: CASNGAGVYEQYF. The full variable domain, in which reference TRBV2 and TRBJ2-7 provide the parts outside the CDR3, is EPEVTQTPSHQVTQMGQEVILRCVPISNHLYFYWYRQILGQKVEFLVSFYNNEISEKSEIFDDQFSVERPDGSNFTLKIRSTKLEDSAMYFCASNGAGVYEQYFGPGTRLTVT.